This TCR beta chain was documented in a study of blood T cell repertoires in COVID-19. Across the whole study: COVID-19 samples from acute and convalescent phases originated in the United States, Italy and Spain. T cells, B-cell-depleted T cells, or PBMCs supplied cDNA or gDNA.

Libraries were prepared by immunoSEQ multiplex PCR; TCRdb keeps only in-frame clonotypes and omits some of them. The data contain 13,000 or so clones, 75% to 90% of them singletons. Trimming took 5 bases from V and 0 from J, leaving 8 bases between them. Germline CDR1 is LNHNV and CDR2 is YYDKDF (reference sequence). The length of the CDR3 is 14 residues. V usage is TRBV15 and J usage is TRBJ1-3; a weak D match, TRBD1 (5 bases). The TCR originated in a man aged 35 to 55 with active or convalescent COVID-19. Sequenced: peripheral blood. The CDR3 nucleotides read TGTGCCACCAGCGGAAGGGGCTCTGGAAACACCATATATTTT. This sequence encodes CATSGRGSGNTIYF.